This TCR beta chain was retrieved from a study of blood T cells in healthy people across ages (dated by TCRdb to 2013 to 2016). Context from the whole study: In model experiments, template switching captured roughly one uniquely barcoded TCR beta cDNA molecule for every two T cells. To track age-related changes in TCR beta repertoire diversity, the study relied on deep sequencing normalized with unique cDNA molecular identifiers. Four age groups were formed from the donors: young (average approximately 15 years), middle-aged (around 40), aged (roughly 56) and long-lived (82). To avoid experimental bias, donors of different ages were randomly spread across the sequencing lanes. Using the same blood draw, the study looked at two additional independent replicas of 1 million unique cDNA reads for two donors, one aged 18 to 30 and the other aged 80 or older. Results the study describes overall, beyond this receptor: Since profiling was done on bulk unsorted PBMCs, naive and antigen-experienced compartments could not be conclusively compared. Because the CMV infection status of the donors was unknown, age-related changes in expanded clonotypes may potentially have been confounded. Estimates of total diversity based on one million sequenced T cells were considered lower bounds and underestimates. As age increased, observed TCR beta diversity per million T cells dropped in a roughly linear way, and a significant reduction was already evident by age 40. There was a strong correlation between observed TCR beta diversity and the percentage of naive T cells measured by flow cytometry. The long-lived group showed more naive CD4+ T cells, fewer expanded clones and increased TCR diversity than the aged group, suggesting age selection.

In its sample, this clonotype was seen a few times. It lacks a known antigen. Per-base quality was not reported, and no clone a single base away is much larger than it. Donors were around 37 systemically healthy Caucasian individuals from Russia aged roughly 6 to 100 years. Each donor gave around 9.5 milliliters of peripheral blood, collected into EDTA-treated Vacutainer tubes. Ficoll-Paque density-gradient centrifugation was used to isolate PBMCs, with at least 7 million obtained per sample. Trizol reagent was used to extract total RNA from PBMCs, with at least 5.5 micrograms per sample. For every donor, an aliquot of PBMCs went through flow cytometry to measure the percentages of naive CD45RAhigh/CD27high T cells. Inclusive of the bounding cysteine and phenylalanine, the CDR3 is 14 residues long. Just the 42-base CDR3 DNA is kept, in frame starting at base 1. Per the germline V gene (reference sequence), DFQATT is the CDR1 and SNEGSKA is the CDR2. V sheds 1 base and J sheds 0 bases, leaving 10 bases between their ends.

The library came from 5' RACE. Sequencing took place on an Illumina HiSeq 2500. A second PCR of roughly 7 to 12 cycles was run with a J-beta primer mix and a sample-barcoded 5' primer. A template-switch 5' adaptor carrying 12 random nucleotides introduced a unique molecular identifier onto each TCR beta cDNA molecule. Each sample yielded at least 2.5 million CDR3-containing paired-end reads. First-strand cDNA synthesis was performed from all RNA using the Mint cDNA synthesis kit, with priming by a TRBC-specific oligonucleotide. Following uracil-DNA glycosylase treatment, all cDNA underwent a first 18-cycle PCR with the universal primers M1SS and BC2_uni_R. As for the original processing: Normalization of each sample was performed by random selection of 1 million high-quality reads, each carrying a distinct molecular identifier. Instead of being binned into consensus sequences, reads with shared molecular identifiers were discarded. MiTCR, with a Q25 quality threshold and the strictest error-elimination algorithm, was used for CDR3 identification, clonotype clustering and error correction. A nonparametric unseen species model with Euler transformation was used to estimate lower-bound total TCR beta diversity. TCRdb cleaned the public reads at Q25 with fastp, built clones with MiXCR and kept in-frame beta chains. One record per CDR3 amino acid sequence lists the most common genes and DNA. The V and J calls, along with clone size, are taken from TCRdb and not from the paper's own processing. The sample includes under 1 million distinct CDR3 sequences, with around 43% observed a single time. Around 21% of the sample is taken by the ten largest.

This sequence was found in a man in his sixties in good health. In this chain, TRBV20-1 is recombined with TRBJ2-7; a weak D assignment points to TRBD1 (6 bases agree). Source material: blood. The sequenced DNA: TGCAGTGCTAGAGCGTGGGGGCACTCCTACGAGCAGTACTTC. Translated, it gives CSARAWGHSYEQYF.